What follows are 26 T cell receptor beta chains derived from one specimen sequenced in a study of T cells after yellow fever vaccination. TCRdb processed the 5' RACE reads anew with MiXCR; each CDR3 protein has one entry. The data show about 340,000 distinct CDR3 sequences, 12% seen once. Sample: CD4+ T cells sorted from PBMCs, taken 15 days after the yellow fever booster vaccination. All receptors come from a man aged 18 to 30 who received the YFV17D yellow fever vaccine.

This clonotype was seen a few times. This sequence joins TRBV6-2 or TRBV6-3 and TRBJ2-7, with D possibly TRBD2 on 5 matching bases. Per germline, CDR1 MNHEY and CDR2 SVGEGT. This CDR3 region has 12 residues. The V end lost 6 bases, the J end lost 8 bases, and 14 bases lay between the germline ends. The CDR3 loop reads CASRPREGQQYV. The DNA for the CDR3 is TGTGCCAGCAGGCCGCGAGAGGGTCAGCAGTACGTC.

This clonotype occurred a few times. The chain uses TRBV20-1 and TRBJ2-3; D is undetermined. The germline gives CDR1 DFQATT, CDR2 SNEGSKA (reference sequence). The CDR3 sequence is 11 residues long. V was clipped by 6 bases and J by 1 base, with 5 bases between them. CDR3 loop: CSAGRTDTQYF. The CDR3 DNA reads TGCAGTGCCGGACGCACAGATACGCAGTATTTT.

This rearrangement joins TRBV7-9 to TRBJ2-1; the match to TRBD2 covers 13 bases. V dropped 8 bases and J dropped 6; count of bases not matched to a gene: 10. The V gene's germline CDR1 is SEHNR and CDR2 FQNEAQ (reference sequence). This CDR3 has 16 residues. The CDR3 spells CASGGTSGKKGNEQFF. The CDR3 nucleotides are TGTGCCAGCGGGGGGACTAGCGGGAAGAAGGGCAATGAGCAGTTCTTC.

The table lists this clonotype with a few counts. This sequence joins TRBV7-2 and TRBJ1-2; 9 bases map to TRBD1. The germline gives CDR1 SGHTA, CDR2 FQGNSA. V lost 2 bases to trimming and J lost 7 bases; unmatched junction nucleotides: 2. The CDR3 spans 13 residues. CDR3 region: CASSLLDRGGYTF. In DNA form, the CDR3 reads TGTGCCAGCAGCTTATTGGACAGGGGTGGCTACACCTTC.

The chain links TRBV2 to TRBJ1-5; D is perhaps TRBD1 (5 bases). V lost 9 bases and J 3 bases, leaving 12 bases between the germline ends. From germline, CDR1 is SNHLY and CDR2 FYNNEI. CDR3 size: 13 residues. CDR3 sequence: CASVQEINQPQHF. The CDR3 DNA follows: TGTGCCAGTGTACAGGAGATCAATCAGCCCCAGCATTTT.

The V call is TRBV10-3, the J call TRBJ1-6; D uncertain. Looked up from germline, CDR1 is ENHRY and CDR2 is SYGVKD. This CDR3 spans 15 amino acids. V was shortened by 7 bases and J by 3 bases, with 13 bases between the two germline ends. In DNA, the CDR3 is TGTGCCATCAAGGAGCGAAACGACTATAATTCACCCCTCCACTTT. The encoded protein is CAIKERNDYNSPLHF.

The rearrangement links TRBV10-2 to TRBJ2-2; D is unclear. Between the trimmed V and J ends, which lost 8 bases and 1 base, there was a span of 5 bases. The length of the CDR3 is 12 residues. CDR1 is WSHSY and CDR2 is SAAADI in the germline V gene. The CDR3 sequence: CASVLNTGELFF. The CDR3 DNA follows: TGCGCCAGCGTACTGAACACCGGGGAGCTGTTTTTT.

The chain joins TRBV5-1 to TRBJ2-1; D not resolved. The germline gives CDR1 SGHRS, CDR2 YFSETQ. V was trimmed by 3 bases and J by 9 bases, leaving 7 bases between them. CDR3 length: 11 amino acids. CDR3 sequence reads: CASSWVGEQFF. The DNA for the CDR3 is TGCGCCAGCAGCTGGGTGGGTGAGCAGTTCTTC.

This sequence joins TRBV25-1 and TRBJ1-1; D is unresolved. This CDR3 comprises 15 residues. The germline V gene has CDR1 MGHDK and CDR2 SYGVNS. V lost 4 bases and J 1 base, leaving 13 bases between the germline ends. The DNA of the CDR3 is TGTGCCAGCAGTGGCCTAGCGGGAGAGAACACTGAAGCTTTCTTT. This gives the protein CASSGLAGENTEAFF.

This clonotype was found a few times. The DNA of the CDR3 is TGTGCCAGCAGTTACACAGTGGGAGATCAGCCCCAGCATTTT. Translated, it gives CASSYTVGDQPQHF. The J gene is TRBJ1-5, the V gene TRBV6-5; D uncertain. The germline V gene has CDR1 MNHEY and CDR2 SVGAGI. Trimming cost V 2 bases and J 5 bases, with 10 bases left between them. There are 14 residues in the CDR3.

The genes are TRBV15 and TRBJ2-1; D perhaps matches TRBD1 (6 bases). Looked up from germline, CDR1 is LNHNV and CDR2 is YYDKDF (reference sequence). The CDR3 extends over 16 amino acids. Trimming pared 4 bases from V and 7 bases from J, leaving 20 bases between. The DNA for the CDR3 is TGTGCCACCAGCATTTACAGGGACATTGTGTTGAATGAGCAGTTCTTC. Protein product: CATSIYRDIVLNEQFF.

This clonotype came up a few times. The chain links TRBV7-3 to TRBJ2-2; D is perhaps TRBD2 (6 bases). This CDR3 is built from 16 residues. The V end lost 1 base, the J end lost 4 bases, and 13 bases lay between the germline ends. The germline V gene encodes CDR1 SGHTA and CDR2 FQGTGA. CDR3 DNA sequence: TGTGCCAGCAGCTTAAGGCCGGGACTGATCACCGGGGAGCTGTTTTTT. Its protein product is CASSLRPGLITGELFF.

The table lists this clonotype with a few counts. This chain connects TRBV11-2 to TRBJ1-1; no clear D. The ends were cut back, 5 bases at V and 10 bases at J, with 17 bases in the middle. CDR3 length: 13 residues. Germline CDR1 SGHAT, CDR2 FQNNGV. The CDR3, as DNA: TGTGCCAGCAGCCCCTCCCTCCAGAATGCAGCTTTCTTT. Its translation is CASSPSLQNAAFF.

The chain couples TRBV30 to TRBJ1-1, with D perhaps TRBD1 (6 bases). The CDR3 loop spans 14 amino acids. V was trimmed by 4 bases and J by 3 bases, leaving 15 bases between them. CDR1 is GTSNPN, CDR2 SVGIG, per germline (reference sequence). CDR3 region: CAWKKTGGHTEAFF. DNA of the CDR3: TGTGCCTGGAAAAAGACCGGGGGCCACACTGAAGCTTTCTTT.

The rearrangement links TRBV9 to TRBJ2-5; D may correspond to TRBD1 or TRBD2 (5 bases each). The CDR3 spans 15 residues. The V gene lost 3 bases and the J gene lost 1 base, with 13 bases spanning the gap. Germline CDR1 SGDLS, CDR2 YYNGEE. The CDR3 reads CASSAGTAFQETQYF. For the CDR3, the DNA is TGTGCCAGCAGCGCTGGGACCGCATTCCAAGAGACCCAGTACTTC.

The rearrangement joins TRBV6-1 to TRBJ2-1; tentative D call: TRBD2 (6 bases). The germline V gene encodes CDR1 MNHNS and CDR2 SASEGT. V dropped 6 bases and J dropped 7 bases, with 13 bases sitting between them. CDR3 length equals 13 residues. CDR3 amino acids: CASRPGVWNEQFF. In DNA, the CDR3 is TGTGCCAGCAGGCCGGGGGTATGGAATGAGCAGTTCTTC.

The chain recombines TRBV27 with TRBJ2-3; no reliable D call. The CDR3 has 13 residues. The germline gives CDR1 MNHEY, CDR2 SMNVEV (reference sequence). Trimming removed 6 bases from V and 6 bases from J, with 13 bases in between. The CDR3 DNA follows: TGTGCCAGCAGCCCGATGGGCCGGGATACGCAGTATTTT. This codes for CASSPMGRDTQYF.

This clonotype was observed many times. V gene TRBV5-1 combines with J gene TRBJ2-1; 9 nucleotides line up with TRBD2. With 4 bases clipped from V and 4 bases from J, the junction kept 9 bases outside the gene matches. CDR3 size: 16 residues. Germline assignment: CDR1 SGHRS and CDR2 YFSETQ. The CDR3 spells CASSPRAGGEYNEQFF. The CDR3 DNA follows: TGCGCCAGCAGCCCACGAGCGGGGGGAGAGTACAATGAGCAGTTCTTC.

In this sample, this clonotype turned up a few times. The chain has TRBV20-1 and TRBJ1-4; possibly TRBD1 for D (5 bases). The V gene lost 5 bases and the J gene lost 0 bases, with 10 bases spanning the gap. Germline lookup yields CDR1 DFQATT and CDR2 SNEGSKA (reference sequence). The CDR3 is made up of 14 amino acids. CDR3 sequence reads: CSAGSGATNEKLFF. CDR3 in DNA: TGCAGTGCTGGGTCGGGGGCAACTAATGAAAAACTGTTTTTT.

This clonotype turned up a few times. The chain is built from TRBV28 and TRBJ2-5, with unresolved D. CDR1 is MDHEN, CDR2 SYDVKM, per germline. The length of the CDR3 is 14 residues. V lost 5 bases to trimming and J lost 1 base, with 11 bases between them. In DNA form, the CDR3 reads TGTGCCAGCAGTCATCGACTTCCCCAAGAGACCCAGTACTTC. Protein sequence: CASSHRLPQETQYF.

This clonotype was seen at least ten times. This chain connects TRBV14 to TRBJ1-2, with D hard to call. CDR1 SGHDN and CDR2 FVKESK come from the germline V gene. The CDR3 runs 13 residues. V was clipped by 1 base and J by 0 bases, with 3 bases between them. CDR3 DNA sequence: TGTGCCAGCAGCCAAGGGGCTAACTATGGCTACACCTTC. The encoded protein is CASSQGANYGYTF.

This clonotype has more than one count but fewer than ten. The chain couples TRBV4-1 to TRBJ1-2; the D gene is possibly TRBD1 (5 bases). Germline CDR1 and CDR2: MGHRA and YSYEKL. The CDR3 has 16 amino acids. V dropped 3 bases and J dropped 4 bases, with 18 bases sitting between them. CDR3 sequence: CASSQGRGTAVYGYTF. CDR3 DNA sequence: TGCGCCAGCAGCCAGGGCCGGGGGACGGCGGTCTATGGCTACACCTTC.

There are many counts of this clonotype. This rearrangement joins TRBV7-2 to TRBJ1-1; 9 bases align to TRBD1. The trim removed 2 bases at V and 5 bases at J, leaving 6 bases unmatched. The CDR3 is 15 residues long. Germline V gene data show CDR1 as SGHTA and CDR2 as FQGNSA. The CDR3 loop is CASSLRTGVGTEAFF. The CDR3 DNA is TGTGCCAGCAGCTTACGGACAGGGGTAGGAACTGAAGCTTTCTTT.

This clonotype was recorded many times. The chain has TRBV20-1 and TRBJ2-3, with D hard to call. Germline V gene data show CDR1 as DFQATT and CDR2 as SNEGSKA (reference sequence). V lost 5 bases, J lost 1 base, and 13 bases lay in between. CDR3 length: 14 residues. The CDR3: CSADDMDRTDTQYF. The CDR3 DNA follows: TGCAGTGCTGATGACATGGACCGCACAGATACGCAGTATTTT.

This clonotype was recorded a few times. V is TRBV10-3 and J is TRBJ2-3; D ambiguous. The CDR3 spans 11 residues. Germline V gene data show CDR1 as ENHRY and CDR2 as SYGVKD. Trimming pared 10 bases from V and 3 bases from J, leaving 8 bases between. CDR3 residues: CATYGTDTQYF. The CDR3 DNA follows: TGTGCCACCTATGGGACAGATACGCAGTATTTT.

This rearrangement joins TRBV3-1 to TRBJ1-5; D gene unclear. Looked up from germline, CDR1 is LGHDT and CDR2 is YNNKEL (reference sequence). This CDR3 contains 13 residues. V lost 8 bases and J 3 bases, leaving 11 bases between the germline ends. CDR3 residues: CASGDYHNQPQHF. For the CDR3, the DNA is TGTGCCAGCGGGGATTACCACAATCAGCCCCAGCATTTT.